The 16 T cell receptor beta chains below all came from one sample that was sequenced in a study of OX40 agonist ivuxolimab in advanced cancers. Libraries were built with the immunoSEQ multiplex PCR assay. TCRdb re-hosts the immuneACCESS table, in-frame sequences only. Its copies lack some clones; in the studies checked, an unresolved V gene accounts for under half of them, and the cause for the rest is not known. The sample table lists about 74,000 clones, approximately 88% of them with a count of one. Around 2.1% of the sample rests with the top ten. The sequencing used CD4+ or CD8+ T cells sorted from blood, collected in a trial of the OX40 agonist ivuxolimab. These receptors all come from an adult with an advanced solid tumor such as melanoma, head and neck, liver or kidney cancer.

The V gene is TRBV6-6, the J gene TRBJ2-1; no definite D call. CDR3 length equals 10 residues. Germline V lookup: CDR1 MNHNY, CDR2 SVGAGI (reference sequence). Trimming shortened V by 8 bases and J by 10 bases, and 9 bases separated the two germline ends. CDR3 DNA: TGTGCCAGCGGGATGCAGGAGCAGTTCTTC. Its protein product is CASGMQEQFF.

This chain connects TRBV27 to TRBJ2-1; no clear D gene. This CDR3 comprises 11 residues. Germline values: CDR1 MNHEY, CDR2 SMNVEV (reference sequence). The V gene lost 5 bases and the J gene lost 4 bases, with 3 bases spanning the gap. DNA for the CDR3: TGTGCCAGCAGTAATTACAATGAGCAGTTCTTC. Amino acids: CASSNYNEQFF.

The chain recombines TRBV5-1 with TRBJ2-7, with TRBD1 matching 11 bases. The germline V gene has CDR1 SGHRS and CDR2 YFSETQ. J gave up 3 bases and V 0 bases, and 8 bases lay outside the gene matches. CDR3 size: 17 residues. The CDR3 region is CASSLGTGGPRGYEQYF. CDR3 DNA: TGCGCCAGCAGCTTGGGGACAGGGGGCCCTAGGGGCTACGAGCAGTACTTC.

This clone was counted only a few times. The chain couples TRBV11-2 to TRBJ2-7; perhaps D is TRBD1 or TRBD2 (7 bases each). Trimming stripped 0 bases from V and 3 bases from J, with 18 bases between. Germline CDR1 reads SGHAT; CDR2 reads FQNNGV. This CDR3 has 17 amino acids. CDR3 sequence: CASSLDPGQGGFYEQYF. The CDR3 DNA sequence: TGTGCCAGCAGCTTAGATCCCGGCCAGGGGGGGTTCTACGAGCAGTACTTC.

The rearrangement uses TRBV28 and TRBJ1-1; D is uncertain. The V gene lost 3 bases and the J gene lost 2 bases, with 13 bases spanning the gap. CDR3 length equals 15 residues. From germline, CDR1 is MDHEN and CDR2 SYDVKM. CDR3 region: CASSLAGSYNTEAFF. The CDR3 region has the DNA TGTGCCAGCAGTTTGGCGGGCAGTTATAACACTGAAGCTTTCTTT.

The chain recombines TRBV7-9 with TRBJ2-7; 9 nucleotides align to TRBD1. After removal of 5 bases from V and 5 bases from J, the junction contained 10 bases not matched to a gene. The CDR3 runs 15 residues. Looked up from germline, CDR1 is SEHNR and CDR2 is FQNEAQ (reference sequence). CDR3 sequence reads: CASSPLGTGKNEQYF. CDR3 nucleotides: TGTGCCAGCAGCCCCCTTGGGACAGGGAAGAACGAGCAGTACTTC.

The rearrangement links TRBV5-1 to TRBJ2-2, with TRBD2 identical over 10 bases. V gave up 7 bases and J gave up 1 base; unmatched junction bases: 4. Germline V gives CDR1 SGHRS, CDR2 YFSETQ. The length of the CDR3 is 15 residues. Here the CDR3 DNA reads TGCGCCAGCCGCCTAGCGGGAGTGAACACCGGGGAGCTGTTTTTT. Its translation: CASRLAGVNTGELFF.

This clone was seen once. The V and J genes are TRBV19 and TRBJ1-5; D possibly corresponds to TRBD1 (6 bases). CDR1 and CDR2 from the germline V gene are LNHDA and SQIVND (reference sequence). The CDR3 consists of 14 residues. CDR3 loop: CAIKAPGASQPQHF. CDR3 nucleotides: TGTGCGATTAAAGCACCAGGGGCAAGCCAGCCCCAGCATTTT. Full variable domain (rest looked up from reference TRBV19 and TRBJ1-5): DGGITQSPKYLFRKEGQNVTLSCEQNLNHDAMYWYRQDPGQGLRLIYYSQIVNDFQKGDIAEGYSVSREKKESFPLTVTSAQKNPTAFYLCAIKAPGASQPQHFGDGTRLSIL.

The V gene is TRBV27, the J gene TRBJ2-7; no clear D. Germline V CDR1 and CDR2: MNHEY, SMNVEV (reference sequence). Trimming took 6 bases from V and 0 from J, leaving 18 bases between them. CDR3 length equals 16 residues. Here the CDR3 DNA reads TGTGCCAGCAGCCAAACTTCGTCCGCTTTCTCCTACGAGCAGTACTTC. Amino acid sequence: CASSQTSSAFSYEQYF.

This chain links TRBV23-1 with TRBJ2-3; 11 bases map to TRBD2. TRBV23-1 is flagged as an ORF with uncertain function. V shed 2 bases and J 7 bases; nucleotides not matched to a gene: 14. This CDR3 has 18 residues. The CDR3 loop reads CASSQDTFSGGAWNTQYF. CDR3 DNA sequence: TGCGCCAGCAGTCAAGATACCTTTAGCGGGGGGGCCTGGAATACGCAGTATTTT.

This clone has just a few counts. The chain employs TRBV5-1 and TRBJ1-6; 9 bases are shared with TRBD1. This CDR3 region has 15 residues. The V gene's germline CDR1 is SGHRS and CDR2 YFSETQ. J lost 7 bases, V lost 4 bases, and 6 bases had no gene match. CDR3 in DNA: TGCGCCAGCAGCCCCTGGACAGGGGCAAATTCACCCCTCCACTTT. Amino acid sequence: CASSPWTGANSPLHF.

The rearrangement joins TRBV29-1 to TRBJ1-1; D possibly corresponds to TRBD1 (5 bases). This CDR3 has 12 residues. Per the germline V gene, CDR1 is SQVTM and CDR2 is ANQGSEA. V was shortened by 3 bases and J by 6 bases, with 11 bases between the two germline ends. In DNA form, the CDR3 reads TGCAGCGTTGATAGGGACTCCCCTGAAGCTTTCTTT. Translated: CSVDRDSPEAFF. Based on the CDR3 plus reference TRBV29-1 and TRBJ1-1, the full variable domain is SAVISQKPSRDICQRGTSLTIQCQVDSQVTMMFWYRQQPGQSLTLIATANQGSEATYESGFVIDKFPISRPNLTFSTLTVSNMSPEDSSIYLCSVDRDSPEAFFGQGTRLTVV.

This chain uses TRBV5-1 with TRBJ2-1, with a possible D match to TRBD2 (6 bases). V lost 2 bases and J lost 9, with 12 bases in between. Germline lookup yields CDR1 SGHRS and CDR2 YFSETQ. This CDR3 spans 13 amino acids. DNA of the CDR3: TGCGCCAGCAGCTTCTCTAACGGGGGTGAGCAGTTCTTC. Translation gives CASSFSNGGEQFF. The complete variable domain, with remaining parts taken from reference TRBV5-1 and TRBJ2-1, reads KAGVTQTPRYLIKTRGQQVTLSCSPISGHRSVSWYQQTPGQGLQFLFEYFSETQRNKGNFPGRFSGRQFSNSRSEMNVSTLELGDSALYLCASSFSNGGEQFFGPGTRLTVL.

This rearrangement joins TRBV19 to TRBJ2-3, with TRBD2 matching 11 bases. The CDR3 runs to 14 residues. Germline V gene sequence: CDR1 LNHDA, CDR2 SQIVND (reference sequence). After removal of 6 bases from V and 6 bases from J, the junction contained 5 bases not matched to a gene. This chain's CDR3 is CASSTSGRRDTQYF. In nucleotides, the CDR3 is TGTGCCAGTAGCACTAGCGGGAGAAGGGATACGCAGTATTTT.

For the CDR3, the DNA is TGCAGCGGGGACAGGGCGGAAGATACGCAGTATTTT. Residues: CSGDRAEDTQYF. The chain has TRBV29-1 and TRBJ2-3, with 9 bases aligning to TRBD1. J lost 5 bases, V lost 7 bases, and 4 bases had no gene match. This CDR3 spans 12 amino acids. Per germline, CDR1 SQVTM and CDR2 ANQGSEA.

J is TRBJ1-2 and V is TRBV4-2; no definite D call. V lost 2 bases and J lost 3, with 10 bases in between. From germline, CDR1 is LGHNA and CDR2 YNFKEQ. The length of the CDR3 is 14 residues. The CDR3: CASSQQSGHYGYTF. CDR3 in DNA: TGTGCCAGCAGCCAACAGTCCGGCCACTATGGCTACACCTTC.